This record covers a single T cell receptor (beta chain). The CDR3 is 16 amino acids. Trimming pared 4 bases from V and 1 base from J, leaving 15 bases between. Per germline, CDR1 SGHRS and CDR2 YFSETQ. This entry comes from a study of blood T cell repertoires in COVID-19. Study summary: Italy, Spain and the United States were the sources of the convalescent and acute COVID-19 samples. From T cells, B-cell-depleted T cells, or PBMCs came the material, which was cDNA or gDNA.

During active infection, Seattle patients enrolled and were then monitored through disease. Per the study methods: Amplification of reference gene primers was used by the study to estimate nucleated cell counts. Here immunoSEQ multiplex PCR was the method, and the copy in TCRdb shows in-frame clones only, minus some. Clone size and the V and J calls come from that table; the DNA yielded D and trimming. The sample contains about 420,000 clones, 85% to 90% of which appear only once. This chain links TRBV5-1 with TRBJ2-1, with a possible D match to TRBD1 (6 bases). The specimen was peripheral blood. The clonotype comes from a man aged 18 to 29 with COVID-19, enrolled during active disease. The CDR3 is CASSLHTGSSYNEQFF. In nucleotides, the CDR3 is TGCGCCAGCAGCCTACACACAGGGAGTTCCTACAATGAGCAGTTCTTC.